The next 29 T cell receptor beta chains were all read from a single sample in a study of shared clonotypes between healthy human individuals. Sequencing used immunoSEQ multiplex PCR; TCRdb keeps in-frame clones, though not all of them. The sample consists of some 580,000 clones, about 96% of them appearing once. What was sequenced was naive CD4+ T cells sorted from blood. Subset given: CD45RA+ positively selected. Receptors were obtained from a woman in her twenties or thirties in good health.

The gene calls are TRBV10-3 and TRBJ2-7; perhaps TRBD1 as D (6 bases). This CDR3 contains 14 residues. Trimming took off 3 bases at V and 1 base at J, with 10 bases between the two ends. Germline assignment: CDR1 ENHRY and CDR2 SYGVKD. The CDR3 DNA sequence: TGTGCCATCAGTGATGGGGGCTTATCCTACGAGCAGTACTTC. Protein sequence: CAISDGGLSYEQYF.

The CDR3 reads CASSATGVGNQPQHF. In nucleotides, the CDR3 is TGTGCCAGCAGTGCGACGGGGGTAGGCAATCAGCCCCAGCATTTT. The chain links TRBV28 to TRBJ1-5; perhaps TRBD1 as D (5 bases). CDR1 is MDHEN, CDR2 SYDVKM, per germline. Trimming took off 5 bases at V and 2 bases at J, with 13 bases between the two ends. The CDR3 sequence is 15 residues long. Drawing the rest from reference TRBV28 and TRBJ1-5, the complete variable domain is DVKVTQSSRYLVKRTGEKVFLECVQDMDHENMFWYRQDPGLGLRLIYFSYDVKMKEKGDIPEGYSVSREKKERFSLILESASTNQTSMYLCASSATGVGNQPQHFGDGTRLSIL.

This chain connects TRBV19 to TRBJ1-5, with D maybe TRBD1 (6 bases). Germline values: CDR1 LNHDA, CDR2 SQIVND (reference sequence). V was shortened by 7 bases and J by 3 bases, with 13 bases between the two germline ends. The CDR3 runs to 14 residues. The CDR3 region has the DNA TGTGCCAGTATTGCAGGGGTCTCCAATCAGCCCCAGCATTTT. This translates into CASIAGVSNQPQHF.

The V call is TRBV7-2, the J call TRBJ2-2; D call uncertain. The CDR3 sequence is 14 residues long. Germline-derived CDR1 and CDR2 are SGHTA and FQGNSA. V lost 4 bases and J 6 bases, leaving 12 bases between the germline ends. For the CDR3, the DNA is TGTGCCAGCAGCTCAGGCTTCTTAGCCGGGGAGCTGTTTTTT. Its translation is CASSSGFLAGELFF.

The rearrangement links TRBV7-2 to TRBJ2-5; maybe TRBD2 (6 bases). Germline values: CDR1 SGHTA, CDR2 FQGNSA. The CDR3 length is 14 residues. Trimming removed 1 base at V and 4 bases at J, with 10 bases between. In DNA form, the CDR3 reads TGTGCCAGCAGCTTAGGTTTGGGACTAGAGACCCAGTACTTC. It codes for CASSLGLGLETQYF.

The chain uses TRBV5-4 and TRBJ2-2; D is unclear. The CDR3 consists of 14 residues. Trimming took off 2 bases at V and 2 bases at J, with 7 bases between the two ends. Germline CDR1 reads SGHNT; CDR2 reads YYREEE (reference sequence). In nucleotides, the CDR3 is TGTGCCAGCAGCTTCACGGAAAACACCGGGGAGCTGTTTTTT. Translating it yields CASSFTENTGELFF.

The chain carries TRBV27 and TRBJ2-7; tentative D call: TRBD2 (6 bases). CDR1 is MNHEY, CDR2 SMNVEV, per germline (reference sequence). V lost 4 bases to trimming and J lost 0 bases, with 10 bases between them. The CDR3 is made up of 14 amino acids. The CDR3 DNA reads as TGTGCCAGCAGTTCAGCGGGCCCCTCCTACGAGCAGTACTTC. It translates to CASSSAGPSYEQYF.

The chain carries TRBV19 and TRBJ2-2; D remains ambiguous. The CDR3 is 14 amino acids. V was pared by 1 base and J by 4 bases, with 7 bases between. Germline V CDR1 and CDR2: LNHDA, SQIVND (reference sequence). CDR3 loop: CASSIVGSTGELFF. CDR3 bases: TGTGCCAGTAGTATAGTGGGCAGCACCGGGGAGCTGTTTTTT.

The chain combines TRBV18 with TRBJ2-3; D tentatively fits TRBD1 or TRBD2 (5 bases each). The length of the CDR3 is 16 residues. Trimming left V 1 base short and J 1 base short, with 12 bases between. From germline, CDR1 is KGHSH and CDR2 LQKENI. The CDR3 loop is CASSPLAGTRTDTQYF. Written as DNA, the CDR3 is TGTGCCAGCTCACCACTTGCAGGGACCCGCACAGATACGCAGTATTTT.

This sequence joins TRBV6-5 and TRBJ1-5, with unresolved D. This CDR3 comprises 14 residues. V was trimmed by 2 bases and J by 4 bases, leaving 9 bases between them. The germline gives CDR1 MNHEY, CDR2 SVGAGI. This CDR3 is CASSYRRSNQPQHF. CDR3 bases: TGTGCCAGCAGTTACCGCAGGTCGAATCAGCCCCAGCATTTT.

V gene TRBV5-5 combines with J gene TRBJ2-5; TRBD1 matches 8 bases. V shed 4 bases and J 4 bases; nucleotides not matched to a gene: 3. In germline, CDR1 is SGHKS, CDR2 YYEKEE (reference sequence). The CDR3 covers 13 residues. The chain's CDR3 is CASSLRGRETQYF. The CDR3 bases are TGTGCCAGCAGCCTCAGGGGGCGAGAGACCCAGTACTTC. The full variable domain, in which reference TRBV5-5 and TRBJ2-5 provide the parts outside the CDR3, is DAGVTQSPTHLIKTRGQQVTLRCSPISGHKSVSWYQQVLGQGPQFIFQYYEKEERGRGNFPDRFSARQFPNYSSELNVNALLLGDSALYLCASSLRGRETQYFGPGTRLLVL.

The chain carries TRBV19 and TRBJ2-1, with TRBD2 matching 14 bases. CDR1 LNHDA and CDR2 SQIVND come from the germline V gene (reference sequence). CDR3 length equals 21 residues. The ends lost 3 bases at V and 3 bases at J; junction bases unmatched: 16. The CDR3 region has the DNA TGTGCCAGTAGTATGTTGGCGAGCGGGGGACTAGCGGGAGTTCGCTACAATGAGCAGTTCTTC. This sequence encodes CASSMLASGGLAGVRYNEQFF.

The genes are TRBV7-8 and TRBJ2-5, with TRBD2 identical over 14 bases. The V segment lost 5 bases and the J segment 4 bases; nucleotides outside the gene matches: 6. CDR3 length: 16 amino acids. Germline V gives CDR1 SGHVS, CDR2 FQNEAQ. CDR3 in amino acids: CASSPGGTSGGETQYF. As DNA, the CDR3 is TGTGCCAGCAGCCCGGGCGGGACTAGCGGGGGAGAGACCCAGTACTTC.

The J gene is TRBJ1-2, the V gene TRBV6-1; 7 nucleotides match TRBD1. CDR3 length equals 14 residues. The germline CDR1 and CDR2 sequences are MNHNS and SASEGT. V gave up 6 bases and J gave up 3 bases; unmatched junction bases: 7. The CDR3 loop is CASRRQGGDYGYTF. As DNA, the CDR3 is TGTGCCAGCAGACGACAGGGTGGCGACTATGGCTACACCTTC.

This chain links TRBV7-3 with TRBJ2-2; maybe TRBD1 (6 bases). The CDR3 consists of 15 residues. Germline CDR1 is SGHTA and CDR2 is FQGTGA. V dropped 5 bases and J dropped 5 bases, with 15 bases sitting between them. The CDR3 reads CASSPLDSPTGELFF. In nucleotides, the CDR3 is TGTGCCAGCAGCCCACTGGACAGTCCTACCGGGGAGCTGTTTTTT.

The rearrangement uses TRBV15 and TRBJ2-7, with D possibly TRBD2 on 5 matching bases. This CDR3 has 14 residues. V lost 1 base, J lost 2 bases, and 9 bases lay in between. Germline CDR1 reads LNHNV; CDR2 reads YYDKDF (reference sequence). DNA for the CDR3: TGTGCCACCAGCAGAGGGCTAGCCACCTACGAGCAGTACTTC. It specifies CATSRGLATYEQYF.

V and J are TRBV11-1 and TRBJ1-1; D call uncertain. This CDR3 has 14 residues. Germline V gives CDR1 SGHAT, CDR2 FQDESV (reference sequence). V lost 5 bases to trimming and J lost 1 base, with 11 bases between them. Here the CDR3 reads CASSPRRQNTEAFF. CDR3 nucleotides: TGTGCCAGCAGCCCCCGCAGACAGAACACTGAAGCTTTCTTT.

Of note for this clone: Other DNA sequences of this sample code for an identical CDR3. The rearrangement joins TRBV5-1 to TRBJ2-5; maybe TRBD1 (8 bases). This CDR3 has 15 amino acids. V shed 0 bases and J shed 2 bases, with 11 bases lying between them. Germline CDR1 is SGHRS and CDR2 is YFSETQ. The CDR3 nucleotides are TGCGCCAGCAGCTTGGTACAGGGGGGGCAAGAGACCCAGTACTTC. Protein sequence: CASSLVQGGQETQYF.

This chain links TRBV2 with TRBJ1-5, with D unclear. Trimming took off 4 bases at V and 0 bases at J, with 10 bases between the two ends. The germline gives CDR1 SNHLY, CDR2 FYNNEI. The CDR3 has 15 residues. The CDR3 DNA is TGTGCCAGCAGTGGAGAACACCTTAGCAATCAGCCCCAGCATTTT. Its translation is CASSGEHLSNQPQHF.

The CDR3 here is CASSLLNNLAKNIQYF. The DNA for the CDR3 is TGTGCCAGCAGCCTGCTGAACAACCTAGCCAAAAACATTCAGTACTTC. This chain connects TRBV5-6 to TRBJ2-4; D unclear. This CDR3 has 16 amino acids. The V gene's germline CDR1 is SGHDT and CDR2 YYEEEE. The V end was cut by 4 bases, the J end by 0 bases, with 14 bases between.

CDR3 DNA sequence: TGCGCCAGCAGCCAAGAAAGTCCTCGAAAATCGAGCTATGGCTACACCTTC. Amino acid sequence: CASSQESPRKSSYGYTF. This sequence joins TRBV4-1 and TRBJ1-2; no clear D gene. CDR3 size: 17 residues. Germline assignment: CDR1 MGHRA and CDR2 YSYEKL. Trimming stripped 0 bases from V and 4 bases from J, with 18 bases between.

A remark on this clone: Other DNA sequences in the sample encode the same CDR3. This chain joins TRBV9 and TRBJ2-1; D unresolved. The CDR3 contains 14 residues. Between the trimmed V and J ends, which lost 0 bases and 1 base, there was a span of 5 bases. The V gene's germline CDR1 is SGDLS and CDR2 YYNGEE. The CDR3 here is CASSVAGSYNEQFF. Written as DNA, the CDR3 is TGTGCCAGCAGCGTAGCTGGGTCCTACAATGAGCAGTTCTTC.

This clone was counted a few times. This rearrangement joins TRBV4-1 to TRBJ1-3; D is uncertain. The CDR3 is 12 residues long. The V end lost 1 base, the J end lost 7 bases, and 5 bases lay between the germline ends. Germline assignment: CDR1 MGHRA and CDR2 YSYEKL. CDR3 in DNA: TGCGCCAGCAGCCAAGCGGGGAACACCATATATTTT. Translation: CASSQAGNTIYF.

CDR3 loop: CASSTIIKGNIQYF. CDR3 bases: TGTGCCAGTAGTACGATTATAAAGGGGAACATTCAGTACTTC. The V call is TRBV19, the J call TRBJ2-4, with D possibly being TRBD1 (5 bases). Trimming took 4 bases from V and 7 from J, leaving 14 bases between them. The CDR3 contains 14 residues. CDR1 and CDR2 (germline): LNHDA, SQIVND (reference sequence).

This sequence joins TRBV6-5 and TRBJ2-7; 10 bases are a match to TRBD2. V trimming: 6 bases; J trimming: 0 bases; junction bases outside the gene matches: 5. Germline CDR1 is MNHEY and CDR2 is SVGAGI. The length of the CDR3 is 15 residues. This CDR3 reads CASRAASGSSYEQYF. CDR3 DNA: TGTGCCAGCAGGGCGGCTAGCGGGAGCTCCTACGAGCAGTACTTC.

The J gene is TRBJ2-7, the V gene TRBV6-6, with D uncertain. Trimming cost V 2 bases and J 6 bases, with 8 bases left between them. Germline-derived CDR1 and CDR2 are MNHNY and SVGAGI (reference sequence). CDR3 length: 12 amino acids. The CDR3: CASSYRVGEQYF. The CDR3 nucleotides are TGTGCCAGCAGTTACCGCGTAGGCGAGCAGTACTTC.

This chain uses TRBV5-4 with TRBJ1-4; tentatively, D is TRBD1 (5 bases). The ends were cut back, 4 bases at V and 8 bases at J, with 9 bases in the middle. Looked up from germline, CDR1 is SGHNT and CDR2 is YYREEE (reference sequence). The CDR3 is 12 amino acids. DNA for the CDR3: TGTGCCAGCAGCGGGGGTGGGGAAAAACTGTTTTTT. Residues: CASSGGGEKLFF.

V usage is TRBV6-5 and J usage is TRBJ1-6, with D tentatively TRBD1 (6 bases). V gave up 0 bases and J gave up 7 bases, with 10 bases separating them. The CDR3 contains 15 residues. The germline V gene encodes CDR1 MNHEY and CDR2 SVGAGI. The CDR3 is CASSYSNRANSPLHF. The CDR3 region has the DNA TGTGCCAGCAGTTACTCGAACAGGGCAAATTCACCCCTCCACTTT.

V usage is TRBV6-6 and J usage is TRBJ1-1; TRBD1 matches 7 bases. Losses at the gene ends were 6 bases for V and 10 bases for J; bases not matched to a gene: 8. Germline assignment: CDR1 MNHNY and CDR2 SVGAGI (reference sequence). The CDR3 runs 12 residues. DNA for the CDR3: TGTGCCAGCAGAACTACAGACAGGGCAGCTTTCTTT. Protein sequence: CASRTTDRAAFF.